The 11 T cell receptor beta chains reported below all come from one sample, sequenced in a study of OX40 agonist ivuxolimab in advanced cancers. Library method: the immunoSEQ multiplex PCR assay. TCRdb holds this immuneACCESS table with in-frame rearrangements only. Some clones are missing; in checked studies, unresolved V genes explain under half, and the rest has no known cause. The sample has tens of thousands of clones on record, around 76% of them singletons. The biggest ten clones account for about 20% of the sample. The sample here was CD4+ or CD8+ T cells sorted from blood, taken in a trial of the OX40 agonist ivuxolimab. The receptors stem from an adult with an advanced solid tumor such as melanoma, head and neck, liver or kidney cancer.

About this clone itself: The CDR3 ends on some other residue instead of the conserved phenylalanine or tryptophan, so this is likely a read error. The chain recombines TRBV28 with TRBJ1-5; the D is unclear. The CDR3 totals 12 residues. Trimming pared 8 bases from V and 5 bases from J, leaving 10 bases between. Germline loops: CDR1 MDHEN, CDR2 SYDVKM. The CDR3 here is CASERQYQPQHL. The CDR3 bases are TGTGCCAGCGAGCGGCAATATCAGCCCCAGCATCTT.

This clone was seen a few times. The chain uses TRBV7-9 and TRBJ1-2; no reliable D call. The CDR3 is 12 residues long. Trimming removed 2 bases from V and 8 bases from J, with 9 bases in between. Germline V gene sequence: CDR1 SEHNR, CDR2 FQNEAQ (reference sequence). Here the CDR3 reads CASSLTTRGYTF. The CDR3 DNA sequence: TGTGCCAGCAGCTTAACTACCCGGGGCTACACCTTC. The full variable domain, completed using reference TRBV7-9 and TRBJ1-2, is DTGVSQNPRHKITKRGQNVTFRCDPISEHNRLYWYRQTLGQGPEFLTYFQNEAQLEKSRLLSDRFSAERPKGSFSTLEIQRTEQGDSAMYLCASSLTTRGYTFGSGTRLTVV.

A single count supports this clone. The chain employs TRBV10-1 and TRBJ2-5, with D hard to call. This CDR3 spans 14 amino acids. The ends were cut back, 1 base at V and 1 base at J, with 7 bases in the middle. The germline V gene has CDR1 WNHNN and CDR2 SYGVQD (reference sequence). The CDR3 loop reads CASSELGSQETQYF. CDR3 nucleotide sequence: TGCGCCAGCAGTGAGTTGGGGTCCCAAGAGACCCAGTACTTC.

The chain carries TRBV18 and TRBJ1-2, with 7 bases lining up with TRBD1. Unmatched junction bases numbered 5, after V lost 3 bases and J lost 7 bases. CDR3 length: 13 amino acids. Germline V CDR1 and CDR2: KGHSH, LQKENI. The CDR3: CASSPDRVGGYTF. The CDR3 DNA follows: TGTGCCAGCTCACCCGACAGGGTGGGTGGCTACACCTTC.

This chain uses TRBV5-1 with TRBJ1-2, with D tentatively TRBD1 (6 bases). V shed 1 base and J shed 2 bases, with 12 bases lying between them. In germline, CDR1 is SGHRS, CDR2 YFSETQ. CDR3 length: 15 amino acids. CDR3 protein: CASSLNGQGNYGYTF. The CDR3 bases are TGCGCCAGCAGCTTGAATGGTCAGGGGAACTATGGCTACACCTTC.

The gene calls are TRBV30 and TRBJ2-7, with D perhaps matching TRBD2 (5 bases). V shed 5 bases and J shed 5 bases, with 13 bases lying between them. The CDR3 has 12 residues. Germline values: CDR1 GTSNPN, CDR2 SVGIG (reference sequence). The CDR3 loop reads CAWGSEVDEQYF. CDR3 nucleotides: TGTGCCTGGGGGAGCGAAGTTGACGAGCAGTACTTC.

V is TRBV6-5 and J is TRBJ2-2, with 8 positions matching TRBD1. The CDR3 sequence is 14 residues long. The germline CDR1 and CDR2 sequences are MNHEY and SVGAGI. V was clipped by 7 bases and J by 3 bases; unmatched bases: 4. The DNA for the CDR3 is TGTGCCAGCAAGAGGACAGGGCACACCGGGGAGCTGTTTTTT. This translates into CASKRTGHTGELFF.

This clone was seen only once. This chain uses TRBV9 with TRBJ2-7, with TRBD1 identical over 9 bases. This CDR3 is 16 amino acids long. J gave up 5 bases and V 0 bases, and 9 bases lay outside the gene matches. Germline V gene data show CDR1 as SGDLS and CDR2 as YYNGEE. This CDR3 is CASSVGDGTGWDEQYF. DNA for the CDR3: TGTGCCAGCAGCGTAGGGGACGGGACAGGGTGGGACGAGCAGTACTTC.

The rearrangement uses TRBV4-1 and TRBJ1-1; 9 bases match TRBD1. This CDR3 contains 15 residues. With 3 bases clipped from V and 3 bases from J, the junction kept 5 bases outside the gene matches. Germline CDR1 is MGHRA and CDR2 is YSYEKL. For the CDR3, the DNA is TGCGCCAGCAGCCACCTCACAGGGGGCGACACTGAAGCTTTCTTT. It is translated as CASSHLTGGDTEAFF.

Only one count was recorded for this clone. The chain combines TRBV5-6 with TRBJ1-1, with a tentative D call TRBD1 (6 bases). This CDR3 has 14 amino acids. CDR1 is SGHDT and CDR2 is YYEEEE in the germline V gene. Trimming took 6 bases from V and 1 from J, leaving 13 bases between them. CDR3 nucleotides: TGTGCCAGCACCCAAACAGGGAGGAACACTGAAGCTTTCTTT. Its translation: CASTQTGRNTEAFF.

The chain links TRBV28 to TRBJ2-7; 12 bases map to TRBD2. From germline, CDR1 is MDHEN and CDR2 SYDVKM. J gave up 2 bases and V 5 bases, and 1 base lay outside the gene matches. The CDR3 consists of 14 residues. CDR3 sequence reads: CASSRTSGTYEQYF. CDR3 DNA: TGTGCCAGCAGTCGGACTAGCGGGACCTACGAGCAGTACTTC. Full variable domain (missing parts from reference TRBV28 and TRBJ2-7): DVKVTQSSRYLVKRTGEKVFLECVQDMDHENMFWYRQDPGLGLRLIYFSYDVKMKEKGDIPEGYSVSREKKERFSLILESASTNQTSMYLCASSRTSGTYEQYFGPGTRLTVT.